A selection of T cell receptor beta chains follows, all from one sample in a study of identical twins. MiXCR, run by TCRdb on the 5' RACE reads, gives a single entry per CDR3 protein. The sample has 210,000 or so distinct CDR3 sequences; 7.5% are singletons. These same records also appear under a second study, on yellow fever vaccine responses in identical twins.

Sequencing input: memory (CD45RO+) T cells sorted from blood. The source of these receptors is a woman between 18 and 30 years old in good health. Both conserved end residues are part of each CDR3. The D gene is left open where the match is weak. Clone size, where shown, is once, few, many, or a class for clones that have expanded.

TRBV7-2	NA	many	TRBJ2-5	CASSFDGGKQETQYF	TGTGCCAGCAGCTTCGATGGGGGCAAACAAGAGACCCAGTACTTC
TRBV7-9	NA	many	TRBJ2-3	CASGRGRADTQYF	TGTGCCAGCGGCAGGGGGAGGGCAGATACGCAGTATTTT
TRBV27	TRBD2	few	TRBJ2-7	CASRTTSGRAYEQYF	TGTGCCAGCAGGACGACTAGCGGGAGGGCCTACGAGCAGTACTTC
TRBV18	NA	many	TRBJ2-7	CASSPRTDEQYF	TGTGCCAGCTCACCTCGGACAGACGAGCAGTACTTC
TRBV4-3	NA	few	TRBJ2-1	CASSQEPRGSYNEQFF	TGCGCCAGCAGCCAAGAGCCGAGAGGGTCCTACAATGAGCAGTTCTTC
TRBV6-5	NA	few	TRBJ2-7	CASSYQQSYEQYF	TGTGCCAGCAGTTACCAGCAGTCCTACGAGCAGTACTTC
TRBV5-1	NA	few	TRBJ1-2	CASSTTGIYGYTF	TGCGCCAGCAGCACGACAGGAATCTATGGCTACACCTTC
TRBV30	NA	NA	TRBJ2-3	CAWSVHSGGADTQYF	TGTGCCTGGAGTGTACATAGTGGGGGCGCAGATACGCAGTATTTT
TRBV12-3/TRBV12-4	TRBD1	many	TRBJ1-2	CASNVGRGYGYTF	TGTGCCAGCAACGTAGGCAGGGGGTATGGCTACACCTTC
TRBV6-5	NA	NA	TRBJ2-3	CASSPNRIAQYF	TGTGCCAGCAGTCCCAATAGAATTGCGCAGTATTTT
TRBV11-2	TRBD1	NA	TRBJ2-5	CASSGQGAVGETQYF	TGTGCCAGCAGCGGACAGGGGGCAGTAGGAGAGACCCAGTACTTC
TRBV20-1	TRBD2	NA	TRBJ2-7	CSAQTSGRALPEQYF	TGCAGTGCCCAGACTAGCGGGAGGGCCCTCCCCGAGCAGTACTTC
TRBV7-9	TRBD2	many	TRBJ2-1	CASSPWGASGVNEQFF	TGTGCCAGCAGCCCATGGGGTGCAAGCGGGGTCAATGAGCAGTTCTTC
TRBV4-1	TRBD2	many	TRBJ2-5	CASSRLSSGGNKETQYF	TGCGCCAGCAGCCGACTTTCGAGCGGGGGGAATAAAGAGACCCAGTACTTC
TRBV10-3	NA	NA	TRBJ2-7	CAISYGPQYEQYF	TGTGCCATCAGTTACGGGCCTCAATACGAGCAGTACTTC
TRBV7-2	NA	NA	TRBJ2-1	CASSHQSSRANNEQFF	TGTGCCAGCAGCCATCAATCGTCCAGGGCCAACAATGAGCAGTTCTTC
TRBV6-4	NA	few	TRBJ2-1	CASSDSETSYNEQFF	TGTGCCAGCAGTGACTCAGAGACCTCCTACAATGAGCAGTTCTTC
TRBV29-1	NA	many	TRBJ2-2	CSVDVGKGGSGELFF	TGCAGCGTTGATGTTGGTAAAGGGGGATCCGGGGAGCTGTTTTTT
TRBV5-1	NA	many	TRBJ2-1	CASSPEGLDEQFF	TGCGCCAGCAGCCCGGAGGGACTTGATGAGCAGTTCTTC
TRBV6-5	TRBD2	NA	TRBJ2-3	CASSYSGLAGVLHF	TGTGCCAGCAGTTACTCAGGACTAGCGGGGGTTCTCCATTTT
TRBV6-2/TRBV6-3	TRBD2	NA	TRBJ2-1	CASSYLAGGTNEQFF	TGTGCCAGCAGTTACCTAGCGGGAGGTACTAATGAGCAGTTCTTC
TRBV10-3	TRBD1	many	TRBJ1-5	CAISARAGTGIQPQHF	TGTGCCATCAGTGCCCGGGCCGGGACAGGGATCCAGCCCCAGCATTTT
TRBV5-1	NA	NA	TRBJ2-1	CASSPGRYNEQFF	TGCGCCAGCAGCCCGGGACGGTACAATGAGCAGTTCTTC
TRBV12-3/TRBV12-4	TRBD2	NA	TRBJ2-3	CASSFRLAGTQYF	TGTGCCAGCAGTTTTCGGCTAGCGGGTACGCAGTATTTT
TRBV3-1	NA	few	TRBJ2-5	CASSPDGQETQYF	TGTGCCAGCAGCCCGGACGGTCAAGAGACCCAGTACTTC
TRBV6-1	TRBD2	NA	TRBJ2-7	CASSRTSDSYEQYF	TGTGCCAGCAGCCGGACTAGCGACTCCTACGAGCAGTACTTC
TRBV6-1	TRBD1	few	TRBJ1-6	CASSEDRGYNSPLHF	TGTGCCAGCAGTGAGGACAGGGGGTATAATTCACCCCTCCACTTT
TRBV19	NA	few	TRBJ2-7	CASRGYHEQYF	TGTGCCTCGAGGGGGTACCACGAGCAGTACTTC
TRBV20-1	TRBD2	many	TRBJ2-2	CSASRWGGNTGELFF	TGCAGTGCCAGTCGATGGGGGGGGAACACCGGGGAGCTGTTTTTT
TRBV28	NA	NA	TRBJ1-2	CASSFVLGAGDYGYTF	TGTGCCAGCAGTTTCGTATTAGGGGCCGGTGACTATGGCTACACCTTC